The TCR beta chain under discussion was sequenced for a study of regulatory T cells in long-lasting Graves disease. This clonotype was detected only a few times. Its antigen is not identified. HTBI primers from iRepertoire and Arm-PCR of CDR3 regions yielded the TCR beta libraries. MiXCR, run by TCRdb on the multiplex PCR reads, gives a single entry per CDR3 protein. The profile shows some 470,000 distinct CDR3 sequences, 20% to 25% of them singletons. General observations from the study: A greater number of public clonotypes (around 2,700) was shared by persistent patients than by new patients (over 900).

Sample time point: persistent/refractory GD, antithyroid drugs over 5 years with positive TRAb. TCR sequences were obtained from RNA taken from PBMCs. J gave up 5 bases and V 5 bases, and 7 bases lay outside the gene matches. The CDR3 runs to 14 residues. Germline values: CDR1 SGHTA, CDR2 FQGNSA. The V and J genes are TRBV7-2 and TRBJ2-5; 8 nucleotides align to TRBD2. The sequence was obtained from a female donor with Graves disease. Sequenced here: peripheral blood mononuclear cells (PBMCs), sampled when the disease was refractory, from a patient treated with antithyroid drugs. Here the CDR3 DNA reads TGTGCCAGCAGCCAGGACCCGGGAGGGGAGACCCAGTACTTC. Translated: CASSQDPGGETQYF.